What follows are 24 T cell receptor beta chains derived from one specimen sequenced in a study of Graves' ophthalmopathy and Graves' hyperthyroidism. As the template, RNA transcripts were used to amplify TCR beta CDR3 regions. Following a first-round RT-PCR that used HTBI primers, a second-round multiplex PCR was carried out. Using its own MiXCR run on the multiplex PCR reads, TCRdb lists one record per CDR3 protein. The data contain over a million distinct CDR3 sequences, about 38% of them singletons. The source material was peripheral blood or thyroid tissue (not recorded which). These receptors came from an adult man with Graves' hyperthyroidism.

The rearrangement links TRBV7-9 to TRBJ1-6; D may be TRBD1 (5 bases). This CDR3 comprises 14 residues. Trimming left V 9 bases short and J 4 bases short, with 13 bases between. Germline V gene lookup returns CDR1 SEHNR and CDR2 FQNEAQ (reference sequence). The CDR3 coding sequence is TGTGCCAGTCTGGAGCGACAGTATAATTCACCCCTCCACTTT. It encodes CASLERQYNSPLHF.

This clonotype was observed at least ten times. The chain joins TRBV29-1 to TRBJ2-7; D gene unclear. This CDR3 is built from 11 residues. Germline values: CDR1 SQVTM, CDR2 ANQGSEA. Trimming pared 3 bases from V and 6 bases from J, leaving 9 bases between. CDR3 sequence (DNA): TGCAGCGTTGATCTCCCGGGCGAGCAGTACTTC. Translated: CSVDLPGEQYF.

The sample holds a few counts of this clonotype. This sequence joins TRBV11-2 and TRBJ2-7, with 9 positions matching TRBD1. Per the germline V gene, CDR1 is SGHAT and CDR2 is FQNNGV. This CDR3 is 15 amino acids long. V shed 5 bases and J 5 bases; nucleotides not matched to a gene: 10. CDR3 in DNA: TGTGCCAGCAGCCGCCGGACAGGGGATCTCCACGAGCAGTACTTC. The encoded protein is CASSRRTGDLHEQYF.

This clonotype has at least ten counts. The J gene is TRBJ1-1, the V gene TRBV7-9; 7 bases align to TRBD1. Germline-derived CDR1 and CDR2 are SEHNR and FQNEAQ (reference sequence). The CDR3 has 15 amino acids. V shed 4 bases and J 1 base; nucleotides not matched to a gene: 6. CDR3 protein: CASSSLGQPNTEAFF. In DNA, the CDR3 is TGTGCCAGCAGCTCCCTGGGACAGCCGAACACTGAAGCTTTCTTT. The whole variable domain, remainder taken from reference TRBV7-9 and TRBJ1-1, is DTGVSQNPRHKITKRGQNVTFRCDPISEHNRLYWYRQTLGQGPEFLTYFQNEAQLEKSRLLSDRFSAERPKGSFSTLEIQRTEQGDSAMYLCASSSLGQPNTEAFFGQGTRLTVV.

This clonotype was detected ten times or more. The rearrangement links TRBV6-6 to TRBJ2-5; TRBD1 or TRBD2 may be the D gene (5 bases each). There are 15 residues in the CDR3. The ends were cut back, 5 bases at V and 0 bases at J, with 13 bases in the middle. Germline V CDR1 and CDR2: MNHNY, SVGAGI (reference sequence). Written as DNA, the CDR3 is TGTGCCAGCAGTCGCAACCGGGACCACCAAGAGACCCAGTACTTC. Translating gives CASSRNRDHQETQYF.

This clonotype was seen more than once but under ten times. The V call is TRBV20-1, the J call TRBJ2-7, with a possible D match to TRBD2 (6 bases). V shed 3 bases and J shed 0 bases, with 18 bases lying between them. Germline CDR1 is DFQATT and CDR2 is SNEGSKA (reference sequence). This CDR3 contains 16 residues. DNA of the CDR3: TGCAGTGCTAGTATCCCCGGGGGACGGAGCTCCTACGAGCAGTACTTC. Translated: CSASIPGGRSSYEQYF.

This clonotype has at least ten counts. CDR3 amino acids: CASSYSVPGPHEQYF. CDR3 bases: TGTGCCAGCAGTTACTCGGTCCCGGGCCCTCACGAGCAGTACTTC. This chain connects TRBV6-5 to TRBJ2-7; the D is unclear. The CDR3 sequence is 15 residues long. Germline loops: CDR1 MNHEY, CDR2 SVGAGI. Trimming removed 0 bases at V and 5 bases at J, with 14 bases between.

This clonotype has ten or more counts. The rearrangement links TRBV10-3 to TRBJ2-5; D perhaps matches TRBD2 (6 bases). Trimming stripped 5 bases from V and 0 bases from J, with 10 bases between. The V gene's germline CDR1 is ENHRY and CDR2 SYGVKD. The CDR3 consists of 14 residues. The CDR3: CAISISGDQETQYF. CDR3 sequence (DNA): TGTGCCATCAGTATTAGCGGCGACCAAGAGACCCAGTACTTC.

This clonotype was found many times. The gene calls are TRBV7-9 and TRBJ2-5; D tentatively reads TRBD1 or TRBD2 (5 bases each). V gave up 5 bases and J gave up 4 bases, with 17 bases separating them. Germline values: CDR1 SEHNR, CDR2 FQNEAQ (reference sequence). The CDR3 is 15 amino acids. The CDR3 region is CASSRLGTVGETQYF. The CDR3 coding sequence is TGTGCCAGCAGCCGACTTGGGACGGTTGGAGAGACCCAGTACTTC.

This chain connects TRBV5-1 to TRBJ2-6; D is undetermined. The CDR3 loop spans 17 amino acids. Germline V gene sequence: CDR1 SGHRS, CDR2 YFSETQ. V was pared by 3 bases and J by 1 base, with 14 bases between. CDR3 loop: CASSSITKPSGANVLTF. The DNA of the CDR3 is TGCGCCAGCAGCTCCATTACTAAACCGTCTGGGGCCAACGTCCTGACTTTC.

This clonotype was seen more than once but under ten times. This chain uses TRBV6-2 or TRBV6-3 with TRBJ2-5, with 9 bases aligning to TRBD2. CDR3 length: 15 amino acids. Germline loops: CDR1 MNHEY, CDR2 SVGEGT. Trimming at V came to 2 bases and at J to 5 bases, leaving 6 bases not matched to a gene. The CDR3 protein is CASSYDSSGEETQYF. CDR3 nucleotide sequence: TGTGCCAGCAGTTACGACTCTAGCGGGGAGGAGACCCAGTACTTC.

This clonotype has only a few counts. V is TRBV20-1 and J is TRBJ2-5; 9 positions agree with TRBD2. CDR1 and CDR2 (germline): DFQATT, SNEGSKA (reference sequence). Losses at the gene ends were 5 bases for V and 5 bases for J; bases not matched to a gene: 15. The CDR3 contains 16 residues. CDR3 residues: CSASGAAGTSRETQYF. The CDR3 DNA follows: TGCAGTGCTTCTGGGGCCGCAGGGACTAGCCGGGAGACCCAGTACTTC.

CDR3 loop: CASRKTGAEETQYF. The CDR3 DNA follows: TGTGCCAGCCGAAAAACGGGAGCGGAAGAGACCCAGTACTTC. The V gene is TRBV25-1, the J gene TRBJ2-5; possible D gene TRBD2, 6 bases. Between the trimmed V and J ends, which lost 8 bases and 3 bases, there was a span of 16 bases. From germline, CDR1 is MGHDK and CDR2 SYGVNS. There are 14 residues in the CDR3.

A remark on this clonotype: This may stem from a read error, because a much larger clone lies one nucleotide away. The J gene is TRBJ1-4, the V gene TRBV14; possibly TRBD1 for D (5 bases). This CDR3 region has 15 residues. Germline V CDR1 and CDR2: SGHDN, FVKESK. Written as DNA, the CDR3 is TGTGTCAGCAGCCCCCAGGGTAGCACAAATGAAAAACTGTTTTTT. Translated: CVSSPQGSTNEKLFF. The variable domain in full, with the rest retrieved from reference TRBV14 and TRBJ1-4, is EAGVTQFPSHSVIEKGQTVTLRCDPISGHDNLYWYRRVMGKEIKFLLHFVKESKQDESGMPNNRFLAERTGGTYSTLKVQPAELEDSGVYFCVSSPQGSTNEKLFFGSGTQLSVL.

The sample holds many counts of this clonotype. The chain is built from TRBV10-3 and TRBJ2-7, with D perhaps TRBD1 or TRBD2 (5 bases each). V lost 7 bases to trimming and J lost 5 bases, with 15 bases between them. The CDR3 runs 13 residues. Germline assignment: CDR1 ENHRY and CDR2 SYGVKD. The CDR3 nucleotides read TGTGCCATCACCCCGGGACCTTTCAACGAGCAGTACTTC. This codes for CAITPGPFNEQYF.

This chain connects TRBV19 to TRBJ1-2; 7 bases line up with TRBD1. The CDR3 consists of 12 residues. Germline CDR1 and CDR2: LNHDA and SQIVND (reference sequence). Unmatched junction bases numbered 6, after V lost 9 bases and J lost 5 bases. CDR3 nucleotide sequence: TGTGCCAGCGGACAGGCCTTTTATGGCTACACCTTC. It yields the protein CASGQAFYGYTF.

V gene TRBV9 combines with J gene TRBJ1-2, with D tentatively TRBD1 (5 bases). Germline V gene lookup returns CDR1 SGDLS and CDR2 YYNGEE. V dropped 7 bases and J dropped 1 base, with 23 bases sitting between them. The CDR3 covers 17 residues. CDR3 protein: CASSPPATAGGNYGYTF. In DNA form, the CDR3 reads TGTGCCAGCTCACCACCGGCCACGGCCGGGGGTAACTATGGCTACACCTTC.

J is TRBJ2-2 and V is TRBV24-1; D gene unclear. Per germline, CDR1 KGHDR and CDR2 SFDVKD. This CDR3 contains 10 residues. V gave up 10 bases and J gave up 8 bases, with 7 bases separating them. CDR3 nucleotides: TGTGCCACACGATCAGGGGAGCTGTTTTTT. Amino acids: CATRSGELFF.

As regards this clonotype: A much larger clone is a single base away; this may be a read error. The chain recombines TRBV29-1 with TRBJ2-5; D remains ambiguous. Trimming stripped 5 bases from V and 4 bases from J, with 11 bases between. The CDR3 spans 12 residues. Per germline, CDR1 SQVTM and CDR2 ANQGSEA. The CDR3 region has the DNA TGCAGCGTTCCGCTCAGCACAGAGACCCAGTACTTC. Its translation: CSVPLSTETQYF.

This clonotype was seen only a few times. The chain carries TRBV7-9 and TRBJ1-5; 7 positions agree with TRBD1. With 5 bases clipped from V and 0 bases from J, the junction kept 7 bases outside the gene matches. The germline gives CDR1 SEHNR, CDR2 FQNEAQ (reference sequence). The CDR3 totals 16 residues. The CDR3 spells CASSNRGWDSNQPQHF. CDR3 coding DNA: TGTGCCAGCAGCAACAGGGGCTGGGATAGCAATCAGCCCCAGCATTTT.

The rearrangement joins TRBV25-1 to TRBJ2-7; 7 nucleotides match TRBD1. Germline CDR1 MGHDK, CDR2 SYGVNS. This CDR3 comprises 15 residues. V was clipped by 9 bases and J by 2 bases; unmatched bases: 13. The CDR3, as DNA: TGTGCCAGTAGTATTACACAGGGGCTCACCTACGAGCAGTACTTC. It encodes CASSITQGLTYEQYF.

The chain employs TRBV9 and TRBJ2-5; the match to TRBD2 covers 7 bases. Looked up from germline, CDR1 is SGDLS and CDR2 is YYNGEE. The CDR3 has 16 amino acids. V lost 4 bases to trimming and J lost 5 bases; unmatched junction nucleotides: 14. The CDR3 DNA reads as TGTGCCAGCAGCCAAGTTGGGTTCGCGGGGGTCGAGACCCAGTACTTC. Translating it yields CASSQVGFAGVETQYF.

In its sample, this clonotype was seen many times. The chain links TRBV19 to TRBJ2-7; 8 nucleotides align to TRBD1. This CDR3 spans 12 amino acids. Germline lookup yields CDR1 LNHDA and CDR2 SQIVND (reference sequence). With 5 bases clipped from V and 5 bases from J, the junction kept 2 bases outside the gene matches. CDR3 coding DNA: TGTGCCAGTAGTGACAGGGGCCACGAGCAGTACTTC. Amino acids: CASSDRGHEQYF.

There are a few counts of this clonotype. The V and J genes are TRBV15 and TRBJ1-4, with 7 nucleotides matching TRBD1. The CDR3 extends over 16 amino acids. V lost 1 base to trimming and J lost 8 bases; unmatched junction nucleotides: 10. The germline CDR1 and CDR2 sequences are LNHNV and YYDKDF (reference sequence). The CDR3 DNA sequence: TGTGCCACCAGCAGAGCCCTTGGTAGGGACAGCGAAAAACTGTTTTTT. The encoded protein is CATSRALGRDSEKLFF.